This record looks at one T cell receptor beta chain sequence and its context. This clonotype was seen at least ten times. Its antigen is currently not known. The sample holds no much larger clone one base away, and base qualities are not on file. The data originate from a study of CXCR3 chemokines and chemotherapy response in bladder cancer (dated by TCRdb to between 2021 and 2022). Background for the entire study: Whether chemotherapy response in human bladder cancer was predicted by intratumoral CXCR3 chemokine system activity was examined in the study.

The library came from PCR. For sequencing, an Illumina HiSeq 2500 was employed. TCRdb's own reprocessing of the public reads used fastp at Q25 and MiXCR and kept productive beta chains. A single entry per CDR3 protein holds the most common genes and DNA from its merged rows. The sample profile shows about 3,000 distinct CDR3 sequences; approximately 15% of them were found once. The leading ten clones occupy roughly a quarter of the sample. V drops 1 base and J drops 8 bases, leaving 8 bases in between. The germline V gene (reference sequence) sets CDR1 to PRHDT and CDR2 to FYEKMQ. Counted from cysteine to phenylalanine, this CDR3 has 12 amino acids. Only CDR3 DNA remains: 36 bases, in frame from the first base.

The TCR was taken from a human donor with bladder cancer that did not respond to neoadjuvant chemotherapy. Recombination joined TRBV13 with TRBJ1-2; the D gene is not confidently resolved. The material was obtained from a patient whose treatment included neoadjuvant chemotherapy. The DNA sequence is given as TGTGCCAGCAGCTTAGTTCCAGGCGGCTACACCTTC. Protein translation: CASSLVPGGYTF. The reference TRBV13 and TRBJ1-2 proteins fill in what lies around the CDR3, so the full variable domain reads AAGVIQSPRHLIKEKRETATLKCYPIPRHDTVYWYQQGPGQDPQFLISFYEKMQSDKGSIPDRFSAQQFSDYHSELNMSSLELGDSALYFCASSLVPGGYTFGSGTRLTVV.